This TCR beta chain is drawn from a study of blood T cell repertoires in COVID-19. Trimming removed 3 bases from V and 5 bases from J, with 7 bases in between. This CDR3 has 11 residues. The germline V gene encodes CDR1 GTSNPN and CDR2 SVGIG (reference sequence). The table came from immunoSEQ multiplex PCR; TCRdb's copy has only in-frame clones and leaves some out. The sample yields roughly 52,000 clones, approximately 85% seen once. Sequencing was performed on peripheral blood. This sequence originates from a human donor in a cohort sampled during active COVID-19. The chain has TRBV30 and TRBJ2-5; the D is unclear. This CDR3 reads CAWSVPETQYF. The DNA for the CDR3 is TGTGCCTGGAGCGTTCCCGAGACCCAGTACTTC.